The T cell receptor beta chain under discussion was sequenced for a study of blood T cell repertoires in COVID-19. At the level of the study: COVID-19 samples, acute and convalescent, were from the United States, Italy and Spain.

Assay: immunoSEQ multiplex PCR; the TCRdb copy retains only in-frame clones and omits some. The sample yields a few hundred thousand clones, around 86% seen once. V was cut by 2 bases and J by 3 bases, with 11 bases left in between. Germline CDR1 is SGHRS and CDR2 is YFSETQ. CDR3 length equals 14 residues. Two negative PCRs, clearance, or symptom resolution were required of recovered Cohort 3 donors. This chain uses TRBV5-1 with TRBJ2-5; maybe TRBD1 (6 bases). The source is a woman aged 45 to 65 who had recovered from COVID-19. Sequencing was done on a sample of PBMCs or T cells enriched from blood (not recorded which). The CDR3 sequence: CASSFRTEKETQYF. DNA of the CDR3: TGCGCCAGCAGCTTCCGGACAGAGAAAGAGACCCAGTACTTC.